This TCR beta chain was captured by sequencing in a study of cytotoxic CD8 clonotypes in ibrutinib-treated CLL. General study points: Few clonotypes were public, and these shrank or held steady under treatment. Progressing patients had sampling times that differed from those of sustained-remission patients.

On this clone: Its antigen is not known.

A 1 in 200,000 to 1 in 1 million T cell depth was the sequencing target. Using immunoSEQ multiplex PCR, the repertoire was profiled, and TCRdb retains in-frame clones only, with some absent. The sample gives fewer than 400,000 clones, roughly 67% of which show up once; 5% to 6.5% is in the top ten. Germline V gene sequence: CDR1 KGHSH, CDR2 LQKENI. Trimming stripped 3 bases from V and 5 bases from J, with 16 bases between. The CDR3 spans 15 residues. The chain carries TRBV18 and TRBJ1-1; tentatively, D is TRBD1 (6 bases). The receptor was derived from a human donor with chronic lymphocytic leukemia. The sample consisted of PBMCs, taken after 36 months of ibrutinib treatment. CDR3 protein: CASSPQTGGKTEAFF. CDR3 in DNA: TGTGCCAGCTCACCCCAGACAGGAGGTAAGACTGAAGCTTTCTTT.